These 24 T cell receptor beta chains came from one sample sequenced in a study of T cell clonotyping in hematopoietic cell transplantation. Libraries were prepared by immunoSEQ multiplex PCR; TCRdb keeps only in-frame clonotypes and omits some of them. Here the sample spans over 10,000 clones, less than 60% being singletons. Sequenced sample: peripheral blood mononuclear cells. These receptors all come from a man aged 45 to 65 in good health. Some clones in this sample may be carry-over from other donors' samples.

The chain joins TRBV20-1 to TRBJ2-7, with unresolved D. CDR3 length equals 11 residues. The V end was cut by 5 bases, the J end by 4 bases, with 9 bases between. Germline V gene lookup returns CDR1 DFQATT and CDR2 SNEGSKA (reference sequence). CDR3 DNA: TGCAGTGCTCAGGCCGGGTACGAGCAGTACTTC. Amino acid sequence: CSAQAGYEQYF.

Only a few counts were recorded for this clone. This rearrangement joins TRBV4-3 to TRBJ2-7, with D maybe TRBD1 (5 bases). Per germline, CDR1 LGHNA and CDR2 YSLEER. The V end was cut by 8 bases, the J end by 5 bases, with 16 bases between. This CDR3 comprises 13 residues. Written as DNA, the CDR3 is TGCGCCAGCGCCCCTGCAGGGTACGACGAGCAGTACTTC. Its translation is CASAPAGYDEQYF.

This clone was picked up one time. The germline gene is not matched at one end of the junction; a read error may be the cause. The V call is TRBV6-5, the J call TRBJ1-4; D is ambiguous. Germline CDR1 is MNHEY and CDR2 is SVGAGI. The CDR3 is 15 amino acids. CDR3 in DNA: TGTGCCAGCAATTACTCCACAGCAACTAATGAAAAACTGTTTTTT. Translated: CASNYSTATNEKLFF.

The rearrangement links TRBV27 to TRBJ2-5; D might be TRBD2 (6 bases). Trimming left V 7 bases short and J 7 bases short, with 10 bases between. The CDR3 loop spans 11 amino acids. The germline V gene encodes CDR1 MNHEY and CDR2 SMNVEV (reference sequence). The CDR3 here is CASTYGGTQYF. As DNA, the CDR3 is TGTGCCAGCACCTACGGGGGGACCCAGTACTTC.

The V gene is TRBV19, the J gene TRBJ2-7; 12 bases fit TRBD1. CDR1 and CDR2 from the germline V gene are LNHDA and SQIVND (reference sequence). The junction had 4 bases not matched to a gene; V was cut back by 6 bases and J by 4 bases. The CDR3 runs to 14 residues. CDR3: CASRGQGAPYEQYF. As DNA, the CDR3 is TGTGCCAGTAGGGGACAGGGGGCCCCGTACGAGCAGTACTTC. Full variable domain (missing parts from reference TRBV19 and TRBJ2-7): DGGITQSPKYLFRKEGQNVTLSCEQNLNHDAMYWYRQDPGQGLRLIYYSQIVNDFQKGDIAEGYSVSREKKESFPLTVTSAQKNPTAFYLCASRGQGAPYEQYFGPGTRLTVT.

In DNA, the CDR3 is TGTGCCTGGAGTGTATGGCCGGGACAGGGGAGCTCCTACGAGCAGTACTTC. This encodes CAWSVWPGQGSSYEQYF. The rearrangement uses TRBV30 and TRBJ2-7; TRBD1 matches at 10 bases. CDR3 size: 17 residues. J was trimmed by 0 bases and V by 0 bases; bases with no gene match: 8. The germline gives CDR1 GTSNPN, CDR2 SVGIG (reference sequence).

There are a few counts of this clone. The genes are TRBV5-6 and TRBJ1-4; D unclear. Trimming removed 4 bases from V and 3 bases from J, with 10 bases in between. This CDR3 contains 14 residues. In germline, CDR1 is SGHDT, CDR2 YYEEEE. The CDR3 coding sequence is TGTGCCAGCAGCCCTCACGTGGCTAATGAAAAACTGTTTTTT. Protein product: CASSPHVANEKLFF.

The chain has TRBV4-3 and TRBJ2-5, with 8 positions matching TRBD2. The J call may be wrong; the DNA end is better matched by TRBJ2-7. CDR3 length: 16 amino acids. Per germline, CDR1 LGHNA and CDR2 YSLEER. For the CDR3, the DNA is TGCGCCAGCAGCCAAGAACCCAGCGGGAGCTCCTACGAGCAGTACTTC. Its protein is CASSQEPSGSSYEQYF.

The sample holds a few counts of this clone. The V call is TRBV6-1, the J call TRBJ1-5; D is perhaps TRBD1 (6 bases). This CDR3 contains 13 residues. Per germline, CDR1 MNHNS and CDR2 SASEGT. With 7 bases removed from V and 6 bases from J, the gap between germline ends came to 13 bases. The CDR3, as DNA: TGTGCCAGCATGAAGACAGGCGGTCAGCCCCAGCATTTT. Amino acids: CASMKTGGQPQHF.

The J gene is TRBJ2-7, the V gene TRBV29-1; a weak D match, TRBD2 (5 bases). The CDR3 is made up of 15 amino acids. With 0 bases removed from V and 0 bases from J, the gap between germline ends came to 12 bases. In germline, CDR1 is SQVTM, CDR2 ANQGSEA. The CDR3 DNA is TGCAGCGTTGAAGATCCGACGGGATCCTCCTACGAGCAGTACTTC. This sequence encodes CSVEDPTGSSYEQYF.

This clone was seen more than once but under ten times. This sequence joins TRBV10-3 and TRBJ2-7, with 9 bases fitting TRBD2. The CDR3 runs 12 residues. CDR1 and CDR2 (germline): ENHRY, SYGVKD. Trimming at V came to 11 bases and at J to 3 bases, leaving 5 bases not matched to a gene. Written as DNA, the CDR3 is TGTGCCCCGAGGCGGGGGGGCTACGAGCAGTACTTC. Protein sequence: CAPRRGGYEQYF.

The CDR3 sequence is CASTRGGQGSSYGYTF. CDR3 DNA: TGTGCCAGCACTCGCGGGGGACAGGGAAGCAGCTATGGCTACACCTTC. The chain employs TRBV28 and TRBJ1-2, with 9 positions matching TRBD1. In germline, CDR1 is MDHEN, CDR2 SYDVKM. The CDR3 has 16 residues. J gave up 4 bases and V 7 bases, and 13 bases lay outside the gene matches.

This clone was seen only a few times. The CDR3 DNA sequence: TGTGCCAGCAGCGCCGCGGGAGGCCGCACCTACGAGCAGTACTTC. Its translation is CASSAAGGRTYEQYF. The gene calls are TRBV7-6 and TRBJ2-7; 8 positions agree with TRBD2. The CDR3 consists of 15 residues. V shed 5 bases and J 2 bases; nucleotides not matched to a gene: 8. Germline CDR1 and CDR2: SGHVS and FNYEAQ.

J is TRBJ1-2 and V is TRBV30; D unresolved. V was clipped by 0 bases and J by 7 bases, with 12 bases between them. This CDR3 region has 13 residues. The germline CDR1 and CDR2 sequences are GTSNPN and SVGIG (reference sequence). Here the CDR3 DNA reads TGTGCCTGGAGTGTACCCGTAGGTTCTGGCTACACCTTC. It specifies CAWSVPVGSGYTF.

V is TRBV30 and J is TRBJ2-5; D is tentatively TRBD1 or TRBD2 (5 bases each). V was cut by 4 bases and J by 5 bases, with 17 bases left in between. This CDR3 is built from 14 residues. Per the germline V gene, CDR1 is GTSNPN and CDR2 is SVGIG (reference sequence). Here the CDR3 reads CAWTWGSLQETQYF. As DNA, the CDR3 is TGTGCCTGGACGTGGGGGTCATTGCAGGAGACCCAGTACTTC.

The chain uses TRBV4-1 and TRBJ2-7; TRBD1 matches at 7 bases. The germline V gene encodes CDR1 MGHRA and CDR2 YSYEKL. V was pared by 3 bases and J by 2 bases, with 1 base of the junction left unmatched. The CDR3 covers 13 residues. CDR3 sequence: CASSQTGTYEQYF. The DNA of the CDR3 is TGCGCCAGCAGCCAGACAGGGACCTACGAGCAGTACTTC.

V and J are TRBV19 and TRBJ2-5; no clear D gene. Between the trimmed V and J ends, which lost 0 bases and 6 bases, there was a span of 8 bases. Germline CDR1 and CDR2: LNHDA and SQIVND (reference sequence). This CDR3 has 13 amino acids. Written as DNA, the CDR3 is TGTGCCAGTAGTATAGATCCGAAGCAGACCCAGTACTTC. The encoded protein is CASSIDPKQTQYF.

The rearrangement uses TRBV6-5 and TRBJ1-2; 9 bases align to TRBD1. Germline CDR1 and CDR2: MNHEY and SVGAGI. CDR3 length: 15 amino acids. Trimming cost V 2 bases and J 3 bases; bases outside gene matches: 4. CDR3 in amino acids: CASSYQGTGYYGYTF. In DNA, the CDR3 is TGTGCCAGCAGTTACCAAGGGACAGGGTACTATGGCTACACCTTC.

This clone came up once. The chain uses TRBV28 and TRBJ1-2, with TRBD1 identical over 8 bases. Germline V lookup: CDR1 MDHEN, CDR2 SYDVKM. The CDR3 spans 16 residues. V shed 3 bases and J 0 bases; nucleotides not matched to a gene: 6. CDR3 region: CASSLAPGGPNYGYTF. The CDR3 bases are TGTGCCAGCAGTTTGGCCCCAGGGGGCCCTAACTATGGCTACACCTTC.

The rearrangement links TRBV15 to TRBJ1-2; D perhaps matches TRBD1 (5 bases). Germline V lookup: CDR1 LNHNV, CDR2 YYDKDF (reference sequence). This CDR3 is 13 amino acids long. The V gene lost 1 base and the J gene lost 8 bases, with 11 bases spanning the gap. The CDR3 here is CATSRAGTEGYTF. The CDR3 DNA reads TGTGCCACCAGCAGAGCAGGGACTGAGGGCTACACCTTC.

This clone was counted a few times. The genes are TRBV2 and TRBJ2-1; D remains unclear. Per germline, CDR1 SNHLY and CDR2 FYNNEI. The CDR3 has 13 amino acids. Trimming removed 8 bases at V and 4 bases at J, with 12 bases between. The CDR3 protein is CASFGQQYNEQFF. The CDR3 region has the DNA TGTGCCAGCTTCGGCCAGCAATACAATGAGCAGTTCTTC.

The chain employs TRBV29-1 and TRBJ2-1; 11 bases are shared with TRBD2. With V trimmed by 5 bases and J by 7 bases, 7 bases remained unmatched. CDR3 length equals 14 residues. The germline gives CDR1 SQVTM, CDR2 ANQGSEA. Here the CDR3 reads CSVTGTSGLNEQFF. CDR3 nucleotides: TGCAGCGTTACTGGGACTAGCGGTTTAAATGAGCAGTTCTTC.

The gene calls are TRBV6-1 and TRBJ1-2, with D unclear. CDR1 is MNHNS, CDR2 SASEGT, per germline. The CDR3 is made up of 15 amino acids. With 2 bases removed from V and 4 bases from J, the gap between germline ends came to 14 bases. The CDR3 DNA follows: TGTGCCAGCAGTGAATCCCAGGCAGCCCCCTATGGCTACACCTTC. Translation: CASSESQAAPYGYTF.

The V and J genes are TRBV6-5 and TRBJ2-5; 7 bases fit TRBD1. Germline V gene lookup returns CDR1 MNHEY and CDR2 SVGAGI. The CDR3 is made up of 13 amino acids. V lost 5 bases to trimming and J lost 4 bases; unmatched junction nucleotides: 4. CDR3 sequence: CASSVDRAETQYF. The CDR3 DNA is TGTGCCAGCAGTGTTGACAGGGCAGAGACCCAGTACTTC.